This T cell receptor beta chain was sequenced during a study of cytomegalovirus exposure and HLA in healthy donors. Study-wide findings and caveats: Earlier findings revealed that most TCR beta V segments proved productive either about 90% or about 30% of the time. Later analysis identified several of the most significant clusters that appeared linked to common viral pathogens.

Primers included in the PCR were 60 Vbeta and 13 Jbeta primers. Using immunoSEQ multiplex PCR, the repertoire was profiled, and TCRdb retains in-frame clones only, with some absent. Its clone listing holds roughly 64,000 clones. For this clone: Its specificity is not known.

The germline gives CDR1 SGHRS, CDR2 YFSETQ. CDR3 length equals 16 residues. V was clipped by 2 bases and J by 1 base; unmatched bases: 1. This clonotype was sampled from a woman aged 18-35 years in good health and CMV-seronegative. V gene TRBV5-1 combines with J gene TRBJ2-3, with 13 bases lining up with TRBD2. Material: PBMCs. CDR3 coding DNA: TGCGCCAGCAGCTTTGGGACTAGCGGGGGCACAGATACGCAGTATTTT. Protein product: CASSFGTSGGTDTQYF.